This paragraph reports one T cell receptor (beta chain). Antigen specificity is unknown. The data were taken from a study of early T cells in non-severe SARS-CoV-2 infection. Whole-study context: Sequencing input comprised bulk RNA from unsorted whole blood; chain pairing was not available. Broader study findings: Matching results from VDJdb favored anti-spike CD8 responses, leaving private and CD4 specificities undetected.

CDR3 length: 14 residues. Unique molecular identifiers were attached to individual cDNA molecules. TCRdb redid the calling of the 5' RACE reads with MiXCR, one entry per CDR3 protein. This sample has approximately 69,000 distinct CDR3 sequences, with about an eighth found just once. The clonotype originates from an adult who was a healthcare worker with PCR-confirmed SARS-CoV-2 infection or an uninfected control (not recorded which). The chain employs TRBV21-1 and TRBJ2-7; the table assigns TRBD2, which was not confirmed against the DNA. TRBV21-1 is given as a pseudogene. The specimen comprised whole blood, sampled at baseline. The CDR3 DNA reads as TGTGCCAGCAGCAGCCAGGCCCTCTCCTACGAGCAGTACTTC. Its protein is CASSSQALSYEQYF.